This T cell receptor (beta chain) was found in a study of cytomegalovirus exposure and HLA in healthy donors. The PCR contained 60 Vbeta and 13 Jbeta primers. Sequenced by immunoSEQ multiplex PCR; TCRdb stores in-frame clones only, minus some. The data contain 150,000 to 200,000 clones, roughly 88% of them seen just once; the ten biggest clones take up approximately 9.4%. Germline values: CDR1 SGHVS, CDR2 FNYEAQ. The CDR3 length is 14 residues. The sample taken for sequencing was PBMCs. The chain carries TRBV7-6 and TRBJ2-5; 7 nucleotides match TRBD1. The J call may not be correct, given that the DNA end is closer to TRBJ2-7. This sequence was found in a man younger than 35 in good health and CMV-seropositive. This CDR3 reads CASSPRQGPYEQYF. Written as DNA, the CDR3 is TGTGCCAGCAGCCCCAGACAGGGACCATACGAGCAGTACTTC.